This entry lists 2 T cell receptor beta chains sequenced from one sample in a study of blood T cell repertoires in COVID-19. Method: immunoSEQ multiplex PCR; TCRdb's copy keeps in-frame clones and lacks some. The repertoire includes more than 85,000 clones, roughly nine tenths of them detected once, and around 0.94% sits in the top ten. Sequencing was performed on peripheral blood. Receptor source: a man in his fifties or sixties with acute or convalescent COVID-19.

The DNA for the CDR3 is TGCAGCGTTGAAGGACTAGCGGAATATACGCAGTATTTT. Its translation is CSVEGLAEYTQYF. This chain links TRBV29-1 with TRBJ2-3; 9 bases align to TRBD2. CDR1 and CDR2 from the germline V gene are SQVTM and ANQGSEA. Trimming took 1 base from V and 7 from J; bases not matched to a gene: 3. CDR3 size: 13 residues.

This clone was found a few times. J is TRBJ2-1 and V is TRBV19, with TRBD1 matching 7 bases. The length of the CDR3 is 13 residues. V was clipped by 1 base and J by 8 bases; unmatched bases: 2. The germline CDR1 and CDR2 sequences are LNHDA and SQIVND (reference sequence). CDR3 protein: CASSIGQGDEQFF. CDR3 nucleotides: TGTGCCAGTAGTATAGGACAGGGCGATGAGCAGTTCTTC.